These 27 T cell receptor beta chains share one sample of origin, sequenced in a study of CD8 T cell repertoires and HIV-1 epitope variants. Sequencing used immunoSEQ multiplex PCR; TCRdb keeps in-frame clones, though not all of them. The sample has several thousand clones; more than 60% are singletons. The antigens these receptors bind are not known. The sequencing sample was made of cultured CD8+ T cells derived from PBMCs. The receptor source for this set is a male donor with HIV.

The CDR3 sequence is CASSWTDPDYGYTF. The DNA for the CDR3 is TGCGCCAGCAGCTGGACAGATCCGGACTATGGCTACACCTTC. The V call is TRBV5-1, the J call TRBJ1-2; D might be TRBD1 (6 bases). Germline CDR1 reads SGHRS; CDR2 reads YFSETQ. The V end was cut by 3 bases, the J end by 3 bases, with 12 bases between. The CDR3 spans 14 residues.

The CDR3 DNA sequence: TGTGCCAGCAGCCCTTCCGGGGGCGAAAAACTGTTTTTT. This encodes CASSPSGGEKLFF. The rearrangement uses TRBV28 and TRBJ1-4; D might be TRBD1 (6 bases). Trimming cost V 6 bases and J 8 bases, with 13 bases left between them. The CDR3 spans 13 residues. CDR1 MDHEN and CDR2 SYDVKM come from the germline V gene.

The rearrangement links TRBV11-3 to TRBJ2-2, with 8 bases fitting TRBD1. The CDR3 runs to 15 residues. Per the germline V gene, CDR1 is SGHNT and CDR2 is YENEEA. Trimming cost V 5 bases and J 6 bases; bases outside gene matches: 8. The CDR3 here is CASSPGTGWAGELFF. CDR3 bases: TGTGCCAGCAGCCCGGGGACAGGTTGGGCCGGGGAGCTGTTTTTT.

By sample fraction, this clone is medium-sized. The CDR3 nucleotides are TGTGCCAGTAGTATAGTTCCGGAGGGGCCCCAGCATTTT. The encoded protein is CASSIVPEGPQHF. The chain uses TRBV19 and TRBJ1-5; the D is unclear. The CDR3 runs to 13 residues. Trimming pared 1 base from V and 9 bases from J, leaving 10 bases between. Germline V gene data show CDR1 as LNHDA and CDR2 as SQIVND (reference sequence).

The J gene is TRBJ1-1, the V gene TRBV5-6, with D hard to call. Trimming stripped 0 bases from V and 4 bases from J, with 10 bases between. Germline V CDR1 and CDR2: SGHDT, YYEEEE. The CDR3 consists of 14 residues. The CDR3 nucleotides read TGTGCCAGCAGCTTGGTGGAGGAGGGCACTGAAGCTTTCTTT. Translating it yields CASSLVEEGTEAFF.

The chain uses TRBV6-6 and TRBJ2-7, with D uncertain. CDR3 length equals 16 residues. Germline loops: CDR1 MNHNY, CDR2 SVGAGI (reference sequence). V was shortened by 2 bases and J by 0 bases, with 14 bases between the two germline ends. CDR3 protein: CASSYPPQGPSYEQYF. DNA for the CDR3: TGTGCCAGCAGTTACCCCCCACAAGGGCCCTCCTACGAGCAGTACTTC.

This clone has a handful of counts. This chain joins TRBV5-1 and TRBJ2-7; 8 bases are shared with TRBD2. Trimming took 7 bases from V and 5 from J; bases not matched to a gene: 5. The CDR3 extends over 12 amino acids. Germline assignment: CDR1 SGHRS and CDR2 YFSETQ. CDR3 sequence reads: CASSLLADEQYF. CDR3 nucleotides: TGCGCCAGCTCCCTACTAGCGGACGAGCAGTACTTC.

This chain uses TRBV4-1 with TRBJ2-7; D gene uncertain. V was pared by 0 bases and J by 0 bases, with 9 bases between. Germline V gene sequence: CDR1 MGHRA, CDR2 YSYEKL. The CDR3 has 15 amino acids. The chain's CDR3 is CASSQEGYSSYEQYF. CDR3 bases: TGCGCCAGCAGCCAAGAAGGATACAGCTCCTACGAGCAGTACTTC.

V and J are TRBV10-3 and TRBJ2-7; D is possibly TRBD1 (5 bases). Germline CDR1 and CDR2: ENHRY and SYGVKD. Trimming pared 4 bases from V and 4 bases from J, leaving 14 bases between. The CDR3 is 14 residues long. Here the CDR3 reads CAISGGSQGYEQYF. The CDR3 coding sequence is TGTGCCATCAGTGGGGGATCCCAGGGTTACGAGCAGTACTTC.

The CDR3 sequence is CASSLGVGGYGYTF. The CDR3 DNA sequence: TGTGCCAGCTCCCTGGGGGTCGGGGGATATGGCTACACCTTC. This chain connects TRBV27 to TRBJ1-2, with TRBD1 as a possible D gene (5 bases). This CDR3 contains 14 residues. Trimming took 8 bases from V and 5 from J, leaving 18 bases between them. Per the germline V gene, CDR1 is MNHEY and CDR2 is SMNVEV (reference sequence).

The V and J genes are TRBV4-1 and TRBJ2-5, with TRBD2 identical over 10 bases. J lost 2 bases, V lost 4 bases, and 7 bases had no gene match. This CDR3 is built from 16 residues. Germline loops: CDR1 MGHRA, CDR2 YSYEKL. CDR3 sequence reads: CASSPGLAGVQETQYF. In DNA, the CDR3 is TGCGCCAGCAGCCCAGGTCTAGCGGGAGTACAAGAGACCCAGTACTTC.

The chain combines TRBV5-4 with TRBJ2-6, with D uncertain. There are 16 residues in the CDR3. V lost 6 bases and J lost 0, with 13 bases in between. Germline CDR1 reads SGHNT; CDR2 reads YYREEE (reference sequence). The CDR3 nucleotides read TGTGCCAGCACCCAAGGGTCGCCCTCTGGGGCCAACGTCCTGACTTTC. It encodes CASTQGSPSGANVLTF.

The chain links TRBV5-1 to TRBJ2-2, with D tentatively TRBD2 (6 bases). Germline assignment: CDR1 SGHRS and CDR2 YFSETQ. The CDR3 has 15 residues. Trimming pared 0 bases from V and 3 bases from J, leaving 9 bases between. CDR3: CASSLAGGYTGELFF. CDR3 nucleotide sequence: TGCGCCAGCAGCTTGGCTGGAGGGTACACCGGGGAGCTGTTTTTT.

The genes are TRBV5-4 and TRBJ2-5, with 8 nucleotides matching TRBD1. The end of the DNA aligns better with TRBJ2-7, so the J call may be wrong. This CDR3 has 14 amino acids. Germline CDR1 SGHNT, CDR2 YYREEE (reference sequence). The DNA of the CDR3 is TGTGCCAGCAGCTTCGGACAGGGTTCCTACGAGCAGTACTTC. As protein: CASSFGQGSYEQYF.

The chain joins TRBV2 to TRBJ1-1; a weak D match, TRBD1 (5 bases). The CDR3 is 14 amino acids. Germline V gives CDR1 SNHLY, CDR2 FYNNEI. V shed 8 bases and J shed 4 bases, with 17 bases lying between them. DNA for the CDR3: TGTGCCAGCCTCGGGACGGGGTTGTCCACTGAAGCTTTCTTT. This encodes CASLGTGLSTEAFF.

In its sample, this clone was seen once. The chain recombines TRBV28 with TRBJ2-3, with 7 nucleotides matching TRBD2. This CDR3 spans 15 amino acids. The ends lost 3 bases at V and 4 bases at J; junction bases unmatched: 7. CDR1 is MDHEN, CDR2 SYDVKM, per germline. For the CDR3, the DNA is TGTGCCAGCAGTTTGGGGGGGGTATTTGCAGATACGCAGTATTTT. It specifies CASSLGGVFADTQYF.

This rearrangement joins TRBV7-2 to TRBJ1-5, with D perhaps matching TRBD1 (6 bases). The CDR3 spans 15 residues. Germline lookup yields CDR1 SGHTA and CDR2 FQGNSA. V was cut by 2 bases and J by 5 bases, with 13 bases left in between. CDR3 protein: CASSLTQGRDQPQHF. The CDR3 DNA follows: TGTGCCAGCAGCTTAACACAGGGAAGAGATCAGCCCCAGCATTTT. Supplemented by reference TRBV7-2 and TRBJ1-5, the full variable domain reads GAGVSQSPSNKVTEKGKDVELRCDPISGHTALYWYRQSLGQGLEFLIYFQGNSAPDKSGLPSDRFSAERTGGSVSTLTIQRTQQEDSAVYLCASSLTQGRDQPQHFGDGTRLSIL.

The rearrangement joins TRBV6-9 to TRBJ1-5; D possibly corresponds to TRBD1 (6 bases). The CDR3 is made up of 15 amino acids. With 2 bases removed from V and 5 bases from J, the gap between germline ends came to 13 bases. CDR1 MNHGY and CDR2 SVAAGI come from the germline V gene. The CDR3 bases are TGTGCCAGCAGTTATCAAGGGGGATCCCATCAGCCCCAGCATTTT. Encoded protein: CASSYQGGSHQPQHF.

This sequence joins TRBV5-1 and TRBJ1-5, with D possibly being TRBD1 (5 bases). Looked up from germline, CDR1 is SGHRS and CDR2 is YFSETQ. The CDR3 has 16 amino acids. V lost 3 bases and J lost 2, with 15 bases in between. The CDR3, as DNA: TGCGCCAGCAGCTCGGGGGAGGTCGTGGGCAATCAGCCCCAGCATTTT. Protein sequence: CASSSGEVVGNQPQHF.

The CDR3 region has the DNA TGTGCCAGTAGTGGGCAGGGGGCGAAGACCCAGTACTTC. As protein: CASSGQGAKTQYF. The chain links TRBV19 to TRBJ2-5; the match to TRBD1 covers 8 bases. The germline V gene encodes CDR1 LNHDA and CDR2 SQIVND (reference sequence). J was trimmed by 6 bases and V by 5 bases; bases with no gene match: 5. This CDR3 comprises 13 residues. Together with reference TRBV19 and TRBJ2-5, the CDR3 gives the full variable domain: DGGITQSPKYLFRKEGQNVTLSCEQNLNHDAMYWYRQDPGQGLRLIYYSQIVNDFQKGDIAEGYSVSREKKESFPLTVTSAQKNPTAFYLCASSGQGAKTQYFGPGTRLLVL.

The chain employs TRBV21-1 and TRBJ1-1; TRBD1 is the table's D call and was not checked against the DNA. TRBV21-1 is labeled a pseudogene. This CDR3 has 21 residues. The CDR3 DNA sequence: TGTGCCAGCAGGATACAAAGGAGGGGACAGGTGCCATCCAGAGCGAACACTGAAGCTTTCTTT. Protein product: CASRIQRRGQVPSRANTEAFF.

This clone turned up a few times. The CDR3 DNA is TGTGCCTGGGGGGGGCAGACCAATGAAAAACTGTTTTTT. Encoded protein: CAWGGQTNEKLFF. The rearrangement uses TRBV2 and TRBJ1-4; TRBD1 might be the D (6 bases). The CDR3 is made up of 13 amino acids. V was clipped by 11 bases and J by 5 bases, with 15 bases between them. Germline CDR1 reads SNHLY; CDR2 reads FYNNEI.

This sequence joins TRBV27 and TRBJ2-1; 8 nucleotides agree with TRBD1. This CDR3 spans 15 amino acids. Per the germline V gene, CDR1 is MNHEY and CDR2 is SMNVEV (reference sequence). Trimming took 6 bases from V and 3 from J; bases not matched to a gene: 7. This chain's CDR3 is CASSLEGTGYNEQFF. The DNA for the CDR3 is TGTGCCAGCAGCTTAGAAGGGACAGGCTACAATGAGCAGTTCTTC.

This clone showed up just a few times. The V call is TRBV6-5, the J call TRBJ1-1; perhaps TRBD1 as D (6 bases). From germline, CDR1 is MNHEY and CDR2 SVGAGI. The CDR3 loop spans 15 amino acids. Between the trimmed V and J ends, which lost 4 bases and 0 bases, there was a span of 12 bases. The CDR3 is CASSSQGSLNTEAFF. The DNA of the CDR3 is TGTGCCAGCAGTTCACAGGGAAGCTTGAACACTGAAGCTTTCTTT.

This clone was seen once. One end of the junction fails to match germline, which may point to a read error. The chain is built from TRBV7-7 and TRBJ2-2, with a weak D call TRBD1 (6 bases). The CDR3 is made up of 15 amino acids. The germline V gene encodes CDR1 SSHAT and CDR2 FNYEAQ (reference sequence). CDR3 in amino acids: CASSLAGQYTGELFF. In nucleotides, the CDR3 is TGTGCTAGCAGCTTAGCCGGACAGTACACCGGGGAGCTGTTTTTT.

The chain links TRBV10-3 to TRBJ2-1; D not certain. CDR3 size: 10 residues. Germline V gene sequence: CDR1 ENHRY, CDR2 SYGVKD. V was clipped by 11 bases and J by 9 bases, with 11 bases between them. CDR3 coding DNA: TGTGCCTCTCCGCCGGGTGAGCAGTTCTTC. Translation: CASPPGEQFF.

The J gene is TRBJ2-7, the V gene TRBV27, with D uncertain. This CDR3 spans 13 amino acids. Trimming stripped 3 bases from V and 4 bases from J, with 10 bases between. Germline V gene data show CDR1 as MNHEY and CDR2 as SMNVEV (reference sequence). This CDR3 reads CASSLGTLYEQYF. The CDR3 bases are TGTGCCAGCAGTTTGGGCACTTTGTACGAGCAGTACTTC.